The 21 T cell receptor beta chains below come from one sample, sequenced in a study of cytomegalovirus exposure and HLA in healthy donors. The PCR used 60 Vbeta and 13 Jbeta primers. Assay used: immunoSEQ multiplex PCR; TCRdb lists only in-frame clones, some missing. The repertoire has some 130,000 clones, about 87% of them found once; the top ten carry under 6.5%. The sample comprised PBMCs. The receptors originated from a woman aged 25 to 39 in good health and CMV-seronegative.

This clone was seen just once. The chain joins TRBV7-3 to TRBJ2-2; possibly TRBD2 for D (6 bases). The CDR3 has 18 amino acids. CDR1 and CDR2 from the germline V gene are SGHTA and FQGTGA. Trimming pared 2 bases from V and 1 base from J, leaving 17 bases between. The CDR3 reads CASSLHTGAGRNTGELFF. The CDR3 DNA follows: TGTGCCAGCAGCTTACATACTGGAGCGGGCCGGAACACCGGGGAGCTGTTTTTT.

This chain joins TRBV7-3 and TRBJ2-1; 13 positions match TRBD2. Per germline, CDR1 SGHTA and CDR2 FQGTGA. This CDR3 is built from 15 residues. The V gene end was trimmed by 5 bases and the J gene end by 4 bases; junction bases not matched to a gene: 2. The CDR3 DNA follows: TGTGCCAGCAGCAAACTAGCGGGAGGGTACAATGAGCAGTTCTTC. This encodes CASSKLAGGYNEQFF.

The DNA of the CDR3 is TGTGCCATCAGTGAGTCCGTTCTGGACAGGGAGACAGATACGCAGTATTTT. Translating gives CAISESVLDRETDTQYF. This chain links TRBV10-3 with TRBJ2-3; 8 bases map to TRBD1. CDR3 length: 17 amino acids. Trimming cost V 0 bases and J 3 bases; bases outside gene matches: 8. The germline V gene encodes CDR1 ENHRY and CDR2 SYGVKD.

The chain combines TRBV19 with TRBJ2-7; TRBD2 might be the D (5 bases). Germline values: CDR1 LNHDA, CDR2 SQIVND (reference sequence). CDR3 size: 15 residues. The ends were cut back, 5 bases at V and 2 bases at J, with 16 bases in the middle. CDR3 sequence reads: CASSPRGPRTYEQYF. DNA of the CDR3: TGTGCCAGTAGTCCCCGAGGGCCGCGCACCTACGAGCAGTACTTC.

The rearrangement uses TRBV2 and TRBJ1-2; no clear D gene. Germline V lookup: CDR1 SNHLY, CDR2 FYNNEI. Trimming stripped 4 bases from V and 5 bases from J, with 11 bases between. This CDR3 spans 13 amino acids. The CDR3 bases are TGTGCCAGCAGTGGGGCAGTGGATTATGGCTACACCTTC. It specifies CASSGAVDYGYTF.

CDR3 DNA sequence: TGTGCCAGCAGCTTGTTGCTAGCGACTAGCACAGATACGCAGTATTTT. Its protein product is CASSLLLATSTDTQYF. The chain employs TRBV5-8 and TRBJ2-3; D is perhaps TRBD2 (6 bases). Germline V CDR1 and CDR2: SGHTS, YDEGEE. Trimming removed 1 base from V and 0 bases from J, with 12 bases in between. The CDR3 is 16 residues long.

V is TRBV10-1 and J is TRBJ1-4, with a possible D match to TRBD1 (6 bases). This CDR3 is built from 13 residues. Germline-derived CDR1 and CDR2 are WNHNN and SYGVQD (reference sequence). V was cut by 8 bases and J by 3 bases, with 10 bases left in between. CDR3 region: CASLQGPNEKLFF. CDR3 sequence (DNA): TGCGCCAGCCTACAGGGACCTAATGAAAAACTGTTTTTT.

The V call is TRBV29-1, the J call TRBJ1-4; D may be TRBD1 (6 bases). V was cut by 7 bases and J by 6 bases, with 12 bases left in between. CDR1 is SQVTM and CDR2 is ANQGSEA in the germline V gene. The CDR3 has 12 residues. The CDR3: CSAQGWDEKLFF. The DNA for the CDR3 is TGCAGCGCCCAGGGGTGGGATGAAAAACTGTTTTTT. The complete variable domain, with remaining parts taken from reference TRBV29-1 and TRBJ1-4, reads SAVISQKPSRDICQRGTSLTIQCQVDSQVTMMFWYRQQPGQSLTLIATANQGSEATYESGFVIDKFPISRPNLTFSTLTVSNMSPEDSSIYLCSAQGWDEKLFFGSGTQLSVL.

The CDR3 DNA reads TGTGCCAGCAGTTACTCGGACACCTACGAGCAGTACTTC. Protein product: CASSYSDTYEQYF. The V call is TRBV6-5, the J call TRBJ2-7, with D possibly being TRBD1 (5 bases). The CDR3 consists of 13 residues. Trimming left V 0 bases short and J 2 bases short, with 5 bases between. CDR1 is MNHEY and CDR2 is SVGAGI in the germline V gene.

The sample holds a few counts of this clone. The V call is TRBV7-9, the J call TRBJ1-4; 7 nucleotides match TRBD1. This CDR3 has 14 residues. V shed 5 bases and J 5 bases; nucleotides not matched to a gene: 5. CDR1 and CDR2 (germline): SEHNR, FQNEAQ (reference sequence). The DNA for the CDR3 is TGTGCCAGCAGCGAGACAGGGTTAAATGAAAAACTGTTTTTT. Its protein product is CASSETGLNEKLFF.

V and J are TRBV19 and TRBJ2-4; no reliable D call. The CDR3 length is 14 residues. Per the germline V gene, CDR1 is LNHDA and CDR2 is SQIVND (reference sequence). The ends were cut back, 2 bases at V and 3 bases at J, with 8 bases in the middle. The DNA for the CDR3 is TGTGCCAGTAGTATACTGGCAAGCAAAAACATTCAGTACTTC. It is translated as CASSILASKNIQYF.

The rearrangement links TRBV10-3 to TRBJ2-6, with 7 bases identical to TRBD1. The length of the CDR3 is 20 residues. Germline CDR1 reads ENHRY; CDR2 reads SYGVKD. V trimming: 2 bases; J trimming: 0 bases; junction bases outside the gene matches: 13. The CDR3 region is CAISEATGRTTTSGANVLTF. Written as DNA, the CDR3 is TGTGCCATCAGTGAGGCGACAGGGAGAACCACCACCTCTGGGGCCAACGTCCTGACTTTC.

The chain couples TRBV29-1 to TRBJ2-7; 8 nucleotides agree with TRBD1. Germline V gives CDR1 SQVTM, CDR2 ANQGSEA. This CDR3 contains 13 residues. V shed 6 bases and J 0 bases; nucleotides not matched to a gene: 4. The CDR3 sequence: CSVLQGDSYEQYF. Written as DNA, the CDR3 is TGCAGCGTATTACAGGGGGACTCCTACGAGCAGTACTTC.

V and J are TRBV30 and TRBJ1-2, with no clear D. Trimming removed 3 bases at V and 0 bases at J, with 14 bases between. The CDR3 runs to 15 residues. The germline V gene encodes CDR1 GTSNPN and CDR2 SVGIG (reference sequence). Here the CDR3 DNA reads TGTGCCTGGAGCGGTATAGAGATCTCTAACTATGGCTACACCTTC. It codes for CAWSGIEISNYGYTF.

The chain links TRBV11-2 to TRBJ2-7, with 12 bases identical to TRBD1. The germline CDR1 and CDR2 sequences are SGHAT and FQNNGV. With V trimmed by 1 base and J by 5 bases, 6 bases remained unmatched. The CDR3 is 16 residues long. CDR3 in amino acids: CASSLGRGTGGHEQYF. CDR3 bases: TGTGCCAGCAGCTTAGGGAGAGGGACAGGGGGCCACGAGCAGTACTTC.

The V and J genes are TRBV18 and TRBJ1-2; 9 bases map to TRBD1. CDR3 size: 16 residues. Trimming removed 0 bases from V and 8 bases from J; junction bases left unmatched: 10. Germline CDR1 is KGHSH and CDR2 is LQKENI. The CDR3 nucleotides are TGTGCCAGCTCACCACCGTCTGCCGGGACAGGGAACGGCTACACCTTC. Translating it yields CASSPPSAGTGNGYTF.

Regarding this clone: One end of the junction is discordant with germline, which a read error may explain. This chain links TRBV28 with TRBJ2-7, with D possibly matching TRBD1 (6 bases). This CDR3 region has 14 residues. Germline CDR1 MDHEN, CDR2 SYDVKM. In DNA, the CDR3 is TGTGCCAGCAGTTTACTAGGGGGAGACTACGAGCAGCACTTC. Protein sequence: CASSLLGGDYEQHF.

The V and J genes are TRBV6-5 and TRBJ1-6; no clear D gene. V lost 10 bases to trimming and J lost 3 bases, with 13 bases between them. Germline lookup yields CDR1 MNHEY and CDR2 SVGAGI. The CDR3 runs to 14 residues. CDR3 region: CATSPQYYNSPLHF. The CDR3 nucleotides read TGTGCCACCTCGCCACAGTACTATAATTCACCCCTCCACTTT.

The chain uses TRBV7-9 and TRBJ2-2; D gene uncertain. Trimming stripped 5 bases from V and 4 bases from J, with 5 bases between. The V gene's germline CDR1 is SEHNR and CDR2 FQNEAQ (reference sequence). This CDR3 region has 12 residues. The CDR3 region has the DNA TGTGCCAGCAGCCAACTCACCGGGGAGCTGTTTTTT. It codes for CASSQLTGELFF.

This chain links TRBV2 with TRBJ2-3, with D possibly being TRBD2 (5 bases). Per the germline V gene, CDR1 is SNHLY and CDR2 is FYNNEI. The CDR3 totals 16 residues. V lost 4 bases, J lost 0 bases, and 14 bases lay in between. The CDR3 sequence: CASSAYPRASTDTQYF. The CDR3 DNA is TGTGCCAGCAGTGCCTACCCGCGGGCTAGCACAGATACGCAGTATTTT. Full variable domain (outside the CDR3, taken from reference TRBV2 and TRBJ2-3): EPEVTQTPSHQVTQMGQEVILRCVPISNHLYFYWYRQILGQKVEFLVSFYNNEISEKSEIFDDQFSVERPDGSNFTLKIRSTKLEDSAMYFCASSAYPRASTDTQYFGPGTRLTVL.

CDR3: CASSLWIGETQYF. CDR3 coding DNA: TGTGCCAGCAGTTTATGGATCGGAGAGACCCAGTACTTC. This rearrangement joins TRBV28 to TRBJ2-5; no firm D call. Looked up from germline, CDR1 is MDHEN and CDR2 is SYDVKM. The CDR3 extends over 13 amino acids. The germline V and J ends were trimmed by 0 bases and 4 bases, with 6 bases remaining between them.